The 4 T cell receptor beta chains below were found in one sample sequenced in a study of spatial heterogeneity in lung cancer. TCRdb re-called the 5' RACE reads with MiXCR, one entry per CDR3 protein. This table has just over 75,000 distinct CDR3 sequences, about 8.5% appearing once. This sample's time point: sample taken at primary tumor resection. The input for sequencing was PBMCs, taken at surgery. The receptors shown here come from a male donor with early-stage non-small cell lung cancer.

The rearrangement joins TRBV20-1 to TRBJ1-2; D is ambiguous. This CDR3 is 12 amino acids long. The V end lost 3 bases, the J end lost 4 bases, and 9 bases lay between the germline ends. Germline lookup yields CDR1 DFQATT and CDR2 SNEGSKA (reference sequence). In DNA, the CDR3 is TGCAGTGCTAGCGCCGGAGGCTATGGCTACACCTTC. Residues: CSASAGGYGYTF.

This rearrangement joins TRBV7-9 to TRBJ1-6, with a tentative D call TRBD1 (5 bases). CDR1 SEHNR and CDR2 FQNEAQ come from the germline V gene (reference sequence). Trimming left V 4 bases short and J 10 bases short, with 11 bases between. This CDR3 comprises 13 residues. CDR3: CASSSQDQSPLHF. In DNA, the CDR3 is TGTGCCAGCAGCTCACAGGACCAATCACCCCTCCACTTT.

The chain employs TRBV7-8 and TRBJ2-7; 7 bases fit TRBD1. Germline assignment: CDR1 SGHVS and CDR2 FQNEAQ. V was pared by 2 bases and J by 2 bases, with 21 bases of the junction left unmatched. This CDR3 is 20 amino acids long. CDR3 in amino acids: CASSLPKGRTGTEDPYEQYF. The CDR3, as DNA: TGTGCCAGCAGCTTACCGAAGGGGAGAACCGGGACAGAAGATCCCTACGAGCAGTACTTC.

This clonotype was detected a few times. J is TRBJ2-2 and V is TRBV19, with 9 positions matching TRBD1. V gave up 5 bases and J gave up 0 bases; unmatched junction bases: 7. The V gene's germline CDR1 is LNHDA and CDR2 SQIVND (reference sequence). This CDR3 is built from 17 residues. CDR3 coding DNA: TGTGCCAGTAGTTACCCGGGACAGGGATCGAACACCGGGGAGCTGTTTTTT. This sequence encodes CASSYPGQGSNTGELFF.